This entry lists 29 T cell receptor beta chains sequenced from one sample in a study of monozygotic twins with inflammatory bowel disease. With the 5' RACE reads reprocessed, TCRdb shows one record per CDR3 protein and no DNA. The sample's table shows roughly 330,000 distinct CDR3 sequences. The source material was blood. The receptors were sampled from a human donor with ulcerative colitis or Crohn's disease, or a healthy co-twin of an affected twin (not recorded which).

The chain carries TRBV2 and TRBJ2-3. The CDR3 has 13 amino acids. CDR1 is SNHLY, CDR2 FYNNEI, per germline. The CDR3 loop is CASSARGADTQYF. Full variable domain (outside the CDR3, taken from reference TRBV2 and TRBJ2-3): EPEVTQTPSHQVTQMGQEVILRCVPISNHLYFYWYRQILGQKVEFLVSFYNNEISEKSEIFDDQFSVERPDGSNFTLKIRSTKLEDSAMYFCASSARGADTQYFGPGTRLTVL.

J is TRBJ2-1 and V is TRBV7-2. Germline assignment: CDR1 SGHTA and CDR2 FQGNSA. This CDR3 is 14 amino acids long. The CDR3 is CASSLDLLNNEQFF. Supplemented by reference TRBV7-2 and TRBJ2-1, the full variable domain reads GAGVSQSPSNKVTEKGKDVELRCDPISGHTALYWYRQSLGQGLEFLIYFQGNSAPDKSGLPSDRFSAERTGGSVSTLTIQRTQQEDSAVYLCASSLDLLNNEQFFGPGTRLTVL.

The chain uses TRBV5-4 and TRBJ1-1. CDR3 size: 13 residues. CDR1 and CDR2 (germline): SGHNT, YYREEE (reference sequence). This CDR3 reads CASSSGFRTEAFF.

The V gene is TRBV4-1, the J gene TRBJ2-4; TCRdb designates TRBD2, a call that cannot be tested without DNA. Germline V lookup: CDR1 MGHRA, CDR2 YSYEKL. This CDR3 region has 20 residues. The CDR3 is CASSQGTSGSRGEAKNIQYF.

The rearrangement uses TRBV15 and TRBJ1-3; without DNA, the TCRdb call of TRBD1 cannot be checked. The CDR3 loop spans 14 amino acids. Germline lookup yields CDR1 LNHNV and CDR2 YYDKDF (reference sequence). The CDR3 loop reads CATKSGAGGNTIYF.

The chain is built from TRBV4-1 and TRBJ1-2; TCRdb names TRBD1, which stays unverified in the absence of DNA. The germline gives CDR1 MGHRA, CDR2 YSYEKL. The CDR3 totals 18 residues. This CDR3 reads CASSQVVGQPGLAYGYTF.

The chain uses TRBV28 and TRBJ2-5. In germline, CDR1 is MDHEN, CDR2 SYDVKM. This CDR3 is 14 amino acids long. CDR3 loop: CASSSPVGGETQYF.

The V gene is TRBV12-3 or TRBV12-4, the J gene TRBJ2-5; TCRdb indicates TRBD2, and absent DNA this call remains unverified. The CDR3 consists of 15 residues. CDR3 region: CASSLLTSGQETQYF.

The V call is TRBV27, the J call TRBJ1-1; the D call of TRBD1 rests on TCRdb alone, since no DNA is present to check it. CDR1 is MNHEY and CDR2 is SMNVEV in the germline V gene (reference sequence). The length of the CDR3 is 15 residues. The chain's CDR3 is CASSGTTGVSAEAFF.

The chain has TRBV4-1 and TRBJ2-7. This CDR3 has 15 amino acids. In germline, CDR1 is MGHRA, CDR2 YSYEKL. The chain's CDR3 is CASSQDPGGYDEQYF.

The J gene is TRBJ1-3, the V gene TRBV3-1. The CDR3 runs to 13 residues. Germline V gene lookup returns CDR1 LGHDT and CDR2 YNNKEL (reference sequence). The CDR3 region is CASSQDLGNTIYF. Supplemented by reference TRBV3-1 and TRBJ1-3, the full variable domain reads DTAVSQTPKYLVTQMGNDKSIKCEQNLGHDTMYWYKQDSKKFLKIMFSYNNKELIINETVPNRFSPKSPDKAHLNLHINSLELGDSAVYFCASSQDLGNTIYFGEGSWLTVV.

The chain combines TRBV27 with TRBJ1-4; TCRdb outputs TRBD1, but without DNA this stays unchecked. Germline-derived CDR1 and CDR2 are MNHEY and SMNVEV (reference sequence). CDR3 length: 14 amino acids. The CDR3 loop is CASSGPGTNEKLFF. The whole variable domain, remainder taken from reference TRBV27 and TRBJ1-4, is EAQVTQNPRYLITVTGKKLTVTCSQNMNHEYMSWYRQDPGLGLRQIYYSMNVEVTDKGDVPEGYKVSRKEKRNFPLILESPSPNQTSLYFCASSGPGTNEKLFFGSGTQLSVL.

The chain combines TRBV12-3 or TRBV12-4 with TRBJ1-5; TCRdb selects TRBD1, and the lack of DNA leaves this call unchecked. The CDR3 covers 18 residues. Here the CDR3 reads CASNSDRGKGSSNQPQHF.

The chain is built from TRBV7-9 and TRBJ2-4; the TRBD1 assignment by TCRdb is unverifiable without DNA. Germline-derived CDR1 and CDR2 are SEHNR and FQNEAQ (reference sequence). The CDR3 runs to 13 residues. CDR3 sequence: CASSSPSKNIQHF.

The chain is built from TRBV6-5 and TRBJ1-2; the D gene TCRdb calls, TRBD1, cannot be checked with no DNA. This CDR3 region has 15 residues. Germline CDR1 is MNHEY and CDR2 is SVGAGI. This CDR3 is CASSSVLTGGYGYTF.

The chain carries TRBV4-3 and TRBJ2-3; TCRdb selects TRBD2, and the lack of DNA leaves this call unchecked. Germline V gene sequence: CDR1 LGHNA, CDR2 YSLEER. CDR3 length: 18 residues. CDR3 sequence reads: CASSQDQERGAYTDTQYF.

The V call is TRBV20-1, the J call TRBJ2-3; no DNA is available, so the TRBD2 call from TCRdb remains unchecked. The germline V gene encodes CDR1 DFQATT and CDR2 SNEGSKA (reference sequence). This CDR3 region has 17 residues. The CDR3: CSARDQEDGWYEDTQYF.

This chain joins TRBV6-5 and TRBJ1-1. CDR1 and CDR2 from the germline V gene are MNHEY and SVGAGI. The CDR3 consists of 15 residues. The CDR3: CASSYSGVRDTEAFF.

This chain joins TRBV28 and TRBJ2-4. The length of the CDR3 is 16 residues. Per the germline V gene, CDR1 is MDHEN and CDR2 is SYDVKM. This CDR3 is CASSLAVGRAKNIQYF.

The CDR3 reads CASSRLATGPDGYTF. V is TRBV7-9 and J is TRBJ1-2. Germline V lookup: CDR1 SEHNR, CDR2 FQNEAQ (reference sequence). The CDR3 extends over 15 amino acids. Filled out from reference TRBV7-9 and TRBJ1-2, the complete variable domain reads DTGVSQNPRHKITKRGQNVTFRCDPISEHNRLYWYRQTLGQGPEFLTYFQNEAQLEKSRLLSDRFSAERPKGSFSTLEIQRTEQGDSAMYLCASSRLATGPDGYTFGSGTRLTVV.

The chain links TRBV30 to TRBJ1-4; with no DNA, the TCRdb D assignment of TRBD1 cannot be verified. Germline assignment: CDR1 GTSNPN and CDR2 SVGIG (reference sequence). This CDR3 spans 14 amino acids. The CDR3 here is CAWAPGTPNEKLFF.

This chain links TRBV6-1 with TRBJ2-1; lacking DNA, the TRBD2 call made by TCRdb goes unchecked. The CDR3 consists of 15 residues. Germline V gene lookup returns CDR1 MNHNS and CDR2 SASEGT. The CDR3 spells CASSETTSGRYEHFF.

The chain couples TRBV20-1 to TRBJ2-1. The CDR3 sequence is 12 residues long. Germline-derived CDR1 and CDR2 are DFQATT and SNEGSKA (reference sequence). CDR3 protein: CSARWSYNEQFF.

The rearrangement links TRBV6-6 to TRBJ2-7; TCRdb selects TRBD1, and the lack of DNA leaves this call unchecked. This CDR3 region has 14 residues. Germline V gives CDR1 MNHNY, CDR2 SVGAGI (reference sequence). The CDR3 protein is CASSTGRGPYEQYF.

The rearrangement uses TRBV6-4 and TRBJ1-1. The CDR3 consists of 14 residues. Looked up from germline, CDR1 is MRHNA and CDR2 is SNTAGT. The CDR3 sequence: CASSAGGVNTEAFF.

The rearrangement links TRBV30 to TRBJ1-5. The germline V gene has CDR1 GTSNPN and CDR2 SVGIG (reference sequence). CDR3 size: 14 residues. CDR3 protein: CAWNRPGESQPQHF.

The rearrangement joins TRBV11-2 to TRBJ1-2; absent DNA, TCRdb's TRBD1 call cannot be checked. Per the germline V gene, CDR1 is SGHAT and CDR2 is FQNNGV. The CDR3 runs to 15 residues. The CDR3 sequence is CASSLGLDRTYGYTF.

The V gene is TRBV7-9, the J gene TRBJ2-7; TCRdb's D gene call, TRBD1, goes unchecked for lack of DNA. The germline CDR1 and CDR2 sequences are SEHNR and FQNEAQ (reference sequence). The CDR3 is 15 amino acids. The CDR3 sequence is CASSSDRARIYEQYF. The full variable domain, in which reference TRBV7-9 and TRBJ2-7 provide the parts outside the CDR3, is DTGVSQNPRHKITKRGQNVTFRCDPISEHNRLYWYRQTLGQGPEFLTYFQNEAQLEKSRLLSDRFSAERPKGSFSTLEIQRTEQGDSAMYLCASSSDRARIYEQYFGPGTRLTVT.

V usage is TRBV11-2 and J usage is TRBJ2-2; without DNA, the TCRdb call of TRBD2 cannot be checked. There are 18 residues in the CDR3. Germline CDR1 SGHAT, CDR2 FQNNGV. CDR3 sequence reads: CASSLRRGASGGTGELFF.